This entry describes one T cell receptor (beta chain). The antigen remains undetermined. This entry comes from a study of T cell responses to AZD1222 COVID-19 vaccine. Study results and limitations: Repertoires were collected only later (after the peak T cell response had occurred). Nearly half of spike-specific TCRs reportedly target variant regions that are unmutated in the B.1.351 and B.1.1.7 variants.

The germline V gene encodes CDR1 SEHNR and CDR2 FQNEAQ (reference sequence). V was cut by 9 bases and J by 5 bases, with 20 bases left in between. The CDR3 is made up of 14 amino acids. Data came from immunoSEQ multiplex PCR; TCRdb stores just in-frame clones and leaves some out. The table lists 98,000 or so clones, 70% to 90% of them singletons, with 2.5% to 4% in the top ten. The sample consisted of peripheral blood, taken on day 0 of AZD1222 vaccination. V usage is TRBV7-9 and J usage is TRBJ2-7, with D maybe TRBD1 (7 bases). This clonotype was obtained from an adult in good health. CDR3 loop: CASLTEEGAHEQYF. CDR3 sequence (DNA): TGTGCCAGTCTCACCGAGGAGGGGGCCCACGAGCAGTACTTC.